The 24 T cell receptor beta chains below all came from one sample that was sequenced in a study of blood T cell repertoires in COVID-19. Some clones are missing from TCRdb's copy, which holds only in-frame ones; the method was immunoSEQ multiplex PCR. The sample includes about 55,000 clones, over 80% of them seen just once. Sequenced sample: peripheral blood. These receptors all come from a woman aged 55-69 years with acute or convalescent COVID-19.

The count of this clone is one. The chain has TRBV6-6 and TRBJ1-6; D is unresolved. V was pared by 6 bases and J by 7 bases, with 13 bases between. The germline gives CDR1 MNHNY, CDR2 SVGAGI (reference sequence). The CDR3 is 14 residues long. CDR3 protein: CASSLLEGNSPLHF. For the CDR3, the DNA is TGTGCCAGCAGCCTATTAGAGGGCAATTCACCCCTCCACTTT.

The chain joins TRBV5-4 to TRBJ1-1, with D perhaps TRBD1 (5 bases). The V gene's germline CDR1 is SGHNT and CDR2 YYREEE (reference sequence). This CDR3 comprises 16 residues. Trimming removed 2 bases from V and 1 base from J, with 15 bases in between. This CDR3 reads CASSFRAASGNTEAFF. CDR3 coding DNA: TGTGCCAGCAGCTTCAGGGCTGCTTCGGGGAACACTGAAGCTTTCTTT.

V usage is TRBV9 and J usage is TRBJ1-3; tentatively, D is TRBD1 (5 bases). CDR1 is SGDLS and CDR2 is YYNGEE in the germline V gene. The CDR3 covers 16 residues. Between the trimmed V and J ends, which lost 0 bases and 2 bases, there was a span of 12 bases. The CDR3 sequence: CASSVGTPRPGNTIYF. In DNA form, the CDR3 reads TGTGCCAGCAGCGTAGGGACACCACGACCTGGAAACACCATATATTTT.

The CDR3 sequence: CASSNSGGPNTGELFF. Here the CDR3 DNA reads TGTGCCAGCAGCAATAGCGGGGGACCGAACACCGGGGAGCTGTTTTTT. This chain uses TRBV11-3 with TRBJ2-2; 9 nucleotides align to TRBD2. The CDR3 has 16 amino acids. Germline CDR1 SGHNT, CDR2 YENEEA. Losses at the gene ends were 5 bases for V and 0 bases for J; bases not matched to a gene: 4.

The chain couples TRBV28 to TRBJ1-2; D gene uncertain. The V end lost 5 bases, the J end lost 1 base, and 20 bases lay between the germline ends. The CDR3 covers 17 residues. Germline V gives CDR1 MDHEN, CDR2 SYDVKM. The CDR3 protein is CASSLIPTPTGNYGYTF. The CDR3 DNA is TGTGCCAGCAGTCTAATCCCAACTCCCACGGGTAACTATGGCTACACCTTC.

V usage is TRBV10-2 and J usage is TRBJ2-5; D not resolved. This CDR3 spans 12 amino acids. Trimming pared 4 bases from V and 4 bases from J, leaving 7 bases between. Germline CDR1 reads WSHSY; CDR2 reads SAAADI. CDR3 sequence: CASSVRGETQYF. The CDR3 bases are TGCGCCAGCAGTGTCCGCGGAGAGACCCAGTACTTC.

The chain uses TRBV2 and TRBJ2-7; 8 bases fit TRBD1. Germline CDR1 and CDR2: SNHLY and FYNNEI. CDR3 size: 17 residues. Losses at the gene ends were 6 bases for V and 0 bases for J; bases not matched to a gene: 13. CDR3 nucleotides: TGTGCCAGCAGCCCCCGGGTCGGGACAGGTGTCTCCTACGAGCAGTACTTC. Its protein product is CASSPRVGTGVSYEQYF.

This chain uses TRBV9 with TRBJ2-3; D ambiguous. V lost 4 bases and J 3 bases, leaving 6 bases between the germline ends. CDR1 and CDR2 from the germline V gene are SGDLS and YYNGEE. This CDR3 contains 12 residues. The CDR3 coding sequence is TGTGCCAGCAGCTCCCTTACAGATACGCAGTATTTT. It codes for CASSSLTDTQYF. Full variable domain (missing parts from reference TRBV9 and TRBJ2-3): DSGVTQTPKHLITATGQRVTLRCSPRSGDLSVYWYQQSLDQGLQFLIQYYNGEERAKGNILERFSAQQFPDLHSELNLSSLELGDSALYFCASSSLTDTQYFGPGTRLTVL.

This chain connects TRBV5-1 to TRBJ1-1, with 8 bases that match TRBD1. V shed 4 bases and J 4 bases; nucleotides not matched to a gene: 6. Germline V gene lookup returns CDR1 SGHRS and CDR2 YFSETQ. The CDR3 has 14 residues. The CDR3, as DNA: TGCGCCAGCAGCGTCGACAGGGGAGGCACTGAAGCTTTCTTT. Its translation: CASSVDRGGTEAFF.

This clone was seen once. The genes are TRBV11-2 and TRBJ2-7; TRBD1 might be the D (5 bases). CDR1 is SGHAT, CDR2 FQNNGV, per germline. This CDR3 region has 14 residues. The V end was cut by 2 bases, the J end by 7 bases, with 15 bases between. The CDR3 sequence: CASSLLIGASEQYF. CDR3 bases: TGTGCCAGCAGCTTACTCATAGGGGCCTCGGAGCAGTACTTC.

The rearrangement uses TRBV7-9 and TRBJ2-5; tentative D call: TRBD2 (6 bases). V lost 5 bases and J lost 5, with 18 bases in between. Germline V CDR1 and CDR2: SEHNR, FQNEAQ (reference sequence). The CDR3 sequence is 15 residues long. In DNA, the CDR3 is TGTGCCAGCAGCCCCCTCCAGCGGGCGGGGGAGACCCAGTACTTC. Amino acid sequence: CASSPLQRAGETQYF.

The rearrangement joins TRBV1 to TRBJ2-3; the table names TRBD2, a call not compared with the DNA. TRBV1 is a recognized pseudogene. The CDR3 covers 18 residues. The CDR3 loop is CTSSQETSGLAGSDTQYF. CDR3 DNA: TGCACCAGCAGCCAAGAGACGTCCGGACTAGCGGGGTCAGATACGCAGTATTTT.

The chain has TRBV14 and TRBJ1-1; maybe TRBD1 (6 bases). This CDR3 is built from 15 residues. Germline V gives CDR1 SGHDN, CDR2 FVKESK. The germline V and J ends were trimmed by 3 bases and 8 bases, with 19 bases remaining between them. In DNA form, the CDR3 reads TGTGCCAGCAGCCATCTCACAGGGAGTGGCGCCGAAGCTTTCTTT. It yields the protein CASSHLTGSGAEAFF. Combining the CDR3 with reference TRBV14 and TRBJ1-1 gives the whole variable domain EAGVTQFPSHSVIEKGQTVTLRCDPISGHDNLYWYRRVMGKEIKFLLHFVKESKQDESGMPNNRFLAERTGGTYSTLKVQPAELEDSGVYFCASSHLTGSGAEAFFGQGTRLTVV.

The chain employs TRBV5-5 and TRBJ2-7; D ambiguous. CDR3 size: 14 residues. Per the germline V gene, CDR1 is SGHKS and CDR2 is YYEKEE (reference sequence). V lost 0 bases, J lost 3 bases, and 10 bases lay in between. In nucleotides, the CDR3 is TGTGCCAGCAGCTTGGGGGTCAGAGGCTACGAGCAGTACTTC. It encodes CASSLGVRGYEQYF.

The V gene is TRBV29-1, the J gene TRBJ2-6, with 7 bases lining up with TRBD1. Germline lookup yields CDR1 SQVTM and CDR2 ANQGSEA. The junction had 11 bases not matched to a gene; V was cut back by 6 bases and J by 0 bases. This CDR3 spans 17 amino acids. This CDR3 reads CSVQQGTVNSGANVLTF. The CDR3 DNA is TGCAGCGTCCAACAGGGGACAGTGAACTCTGGGGCCAACGTCCTGACTTTC.

This chain connects TRBV6-1 to TRBJ1-2; unclear D gene. Germline V gene lookup returns CDR1 MNHNS and CDR2 SASEGT. Trimming removed 2 bases from V and 4 bases from J, with 17 bases in between. The CDR3 spans 16 residues. The CDR3 DNA sequence: TGTGCCAGCAGTGAAAACCTCATGGCCATAACCTATGGCTACACCTTC. Amino acid sequence: CASSENLMAITYGYTF.

The V call is TRBV12-3 or TRBV12-4, the J call TRBJ1-4, with TRBD1 identical over 7 bases. V dropped 8 bases and J dropped 4; count of bases not matched to a gene: 4. This CDR3 comprises 13 residues. The CDR3 spells CASGRQGNEKLFF. The CDR3 DNA sequence: TGTGCCAGCGGTAGACAGGGTAATGAAAAACTGTTTTTT.

V gene TRBV21-1 combines with J gene TRBJ1-5. TRBV21-1 is a listed pseudogene. There are 11 residues in the CDR3. CDR3 DNA: TGTGCCGGAGATAGCAATCAGCCCCAGCATTTT. Protein: CAGDSNQPQHF.

This clone came up a few times. V is TRBV7-3 and J is TRBJ1-1; tentative D call: TRBD1 (6 bases). The length of the CDR3 is 13 residues. V dropped 5 bases and J dropped 5 bases, with 12 bases sitting between them. CDR1 is SGHTA and CDR2 is FQGTGA in the germline V gene. The CDR3 sequence is CASSVQGFTEAFF. CDR3 in DNA: TGTGCCAGCAGCGTACAGGGTTTTACTGAAGCTTTCTTT.

This sequence joins TRBV3-1 (or the pseudogene TRBV3-2) and TRBJ2-2; no clear D gene. This CDR3 region has 18 residues. The V and J ends lost 2 bases and 1 base respectively, with 17 bases between them. CDR1 is LGHDT and CDR2 is YNNKEL in the germline V gene (reference sequence). The CDR3 DNA follows: TGTGCCAGCAGCCAATGGGCTCGAAAGGAAAAGAACACCGGGGAGCTGTTTTTT. Encoded protein: CASSQWARKEKNTGELFF.

By its share, this clone is medium-sized (0.01 to 0.1%). The J gene is TRBJ2-3, the V gene TRBV21-1; the D call in the table, TRBD1, was not verified against the DNA. TRBV21-1 counts as a pseudogene. The CDR3 spans 16 residues. The chain's CDR3 is CASSRWTGVSTDTQYF. CDR3 sequence (DNA): TGTGCCAGCAGCAGATGGACAGGGGTCAGCACAGATACGCAGTATTTT.

This clone was counted a few times. The rearrangement uses TRBV9 and TRBJ1-2, with D perhaps matching TRBD1 (6 bases). Germline lookup yields CDR1 SGDLS and CDR2 YYNGEE. This CDR3 is built from 14 residues. Between the trimmed V and J ends, which lost 4 bases and 4 bases, there was a span of 14 bases. CDR3 sequence reads: CASSPATGPYGYTF. CDR3 nucleotide sequence: TGTGCCAGCAGCCCGGCGACAGGACCCTATGGCTACACCTTC.

This rearrangement joins TRBV5-1 to TRBJ1-2; 12 nucleotides line up with TRBD1. This CDR3 is 17 amino acids long. Germline CDR1 and CDR2: SGHRS and YFSETQ. Trimming took 3 bases from V and 5 from J; bases not matched to a gene: 11. The CDR3 is CASSSGQGAPRGYGYTF. The CDR3 DNA reads TGCGCCAGCAGCTCGGGACAGGGGGCGCCCCGAGGATATGGCTACACCTTC.

The rearrangement joins TRBV6-4 to TRBJ2-1; D is possibly TRBD1 (8 bases). In germline, CDR1 is MRHNA, CDR2 SNTAGT. The CDR3 loop spans 13 amino acids. V dropped 8 bases and J dropped 5 bases, with 13 bases sitting between them. The CDR3 DNA sequence: TGTGCCAGCTGGACAGGGAGGGACAATGAGCAGTTCTTC. Translated, it gives CASWTGRDNEQFF.